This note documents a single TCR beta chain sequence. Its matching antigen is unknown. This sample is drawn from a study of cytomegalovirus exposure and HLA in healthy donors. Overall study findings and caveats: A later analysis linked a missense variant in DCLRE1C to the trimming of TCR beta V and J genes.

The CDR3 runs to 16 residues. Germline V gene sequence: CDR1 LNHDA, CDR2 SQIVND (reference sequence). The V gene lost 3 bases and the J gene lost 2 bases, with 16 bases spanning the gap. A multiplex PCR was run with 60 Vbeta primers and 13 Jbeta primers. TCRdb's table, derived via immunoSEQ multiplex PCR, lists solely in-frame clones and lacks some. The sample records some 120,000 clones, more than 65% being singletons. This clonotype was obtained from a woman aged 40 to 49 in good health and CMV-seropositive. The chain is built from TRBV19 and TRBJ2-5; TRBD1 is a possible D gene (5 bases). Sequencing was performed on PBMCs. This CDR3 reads CASSILHEQAQETQYF. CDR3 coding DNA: TGTGCCAGTAGTATTCTTCACGAACAGGCTCAAGAGACCCAGTACTTC.